This T cell receptor (beta chain) was observed in a study of a mutant IDH1 vaccine in newly diagnosed glioma. Study as a whole: A roughly 62% male, approximately 40% female split and a mean age of about 43 years characterized treated patients.

The time point denotes: baseline, week 1 (first vaccination visit). The treatment denotes: pre-vaccination baseline after standard-of-care therapy. Overall study results and limits: Roughly 93% of patients showed vaccine-induced immune responses across multiple MHC alleles.

As to this clone: Its matching antigen is unknown.

TCRdb's table, derived via immunoSEQ multiplex PCR, lists solely in-frame clones and lacks some. The profile shows 45,000 to 70,000 clones, 75% to 95% of them singletons. The CDR3 is made up of 16 amino acids. Trimming took off 3 bases at V and 1 base at J, with 15 bases between the two ends. Germline V gene data show CDR1 as KGHSH and CDR2 as LQKENI. Sequences were derived from PBMCs, sampled from a glioma patient treated with radiotherapy, temozolomide or both. This receptor was obtained from a middle-aged man with glioma. The chain carries TRBV18 and TRBJ1-1; no clear D gene. Here the CDR3 reads CASSPSGVYGNTEAFF. Here the CDR3 DNA reads TGTGCCAGCTCACCTAGTGGGGTTTACGGGAACACTGAAGCTTTCTTT.